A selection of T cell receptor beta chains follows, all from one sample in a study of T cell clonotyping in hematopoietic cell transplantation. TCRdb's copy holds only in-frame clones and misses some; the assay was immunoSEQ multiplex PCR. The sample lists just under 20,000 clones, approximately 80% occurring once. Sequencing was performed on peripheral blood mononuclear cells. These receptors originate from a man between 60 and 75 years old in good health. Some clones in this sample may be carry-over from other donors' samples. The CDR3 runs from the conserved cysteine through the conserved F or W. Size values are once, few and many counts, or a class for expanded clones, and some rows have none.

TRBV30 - CAWSARDRRNTIYF
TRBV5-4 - CASSPGQGTNEKLFF
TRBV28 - CASSLDRTETQYF
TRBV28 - CASSLTGNGPRETQYF
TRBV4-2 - CASSQDIGSYTGELFF
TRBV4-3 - CASSRGQAGWETQYF
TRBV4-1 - CASSRLHRGNQPQHF
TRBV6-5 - CASKQGAQQPQHF
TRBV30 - CAWSAPGQRNYGYTF
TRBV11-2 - CASSDGTDITYEQYF
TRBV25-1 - CASSDRTDNNEQFF
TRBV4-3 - CASSQDGPSSGNTIYF
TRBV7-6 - CASSLRTSGNTIYF
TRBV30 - CAWRLPGGYTF
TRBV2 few CASTLGSSYEQYF
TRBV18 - CASSPDGNYEQYF
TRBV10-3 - CAISEWVPGEGNRPQHF
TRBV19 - CASSPWDGQPQHF
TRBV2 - CASTKMRTEAFF
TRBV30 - CAWTGVPSFYGYTF
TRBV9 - CASSGREHGYTF
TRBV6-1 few CASSERGARTQYF
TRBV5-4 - CASSLGGRAYEQYF
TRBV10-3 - CANSGTSGSYEQYF
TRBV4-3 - CASSQGRGLPNEQFF
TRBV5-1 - CASSLVGLPGNTIYF
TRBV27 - CASSDEVYNEQFF
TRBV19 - CASSPDRAGPNIQYF
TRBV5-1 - CASSPDSGNTIYF
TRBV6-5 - CASSSTGRGNTEAFF
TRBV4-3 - CASSQDRDSLQFF
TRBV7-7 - CASSLGPGQGSYNEQFF
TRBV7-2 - CASSLGPRWNEQFF
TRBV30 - CAWSVSQGYGYTF
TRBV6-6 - CASSYVRGGGEQYF
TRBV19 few CASNSFRDFGNTIYF
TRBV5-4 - CASSFLGLSYEQYF
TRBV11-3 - CARLFDSGNQPQHF
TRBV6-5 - CASTGTVNYGYTF
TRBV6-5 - CASRIGQGKAYEQYF
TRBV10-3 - CAISESGKGSPLHF
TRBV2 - CASPRIPGTGVGGYTF
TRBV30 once CAWTSGNTQVYGYTF
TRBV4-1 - CASSHTQGQPQHF